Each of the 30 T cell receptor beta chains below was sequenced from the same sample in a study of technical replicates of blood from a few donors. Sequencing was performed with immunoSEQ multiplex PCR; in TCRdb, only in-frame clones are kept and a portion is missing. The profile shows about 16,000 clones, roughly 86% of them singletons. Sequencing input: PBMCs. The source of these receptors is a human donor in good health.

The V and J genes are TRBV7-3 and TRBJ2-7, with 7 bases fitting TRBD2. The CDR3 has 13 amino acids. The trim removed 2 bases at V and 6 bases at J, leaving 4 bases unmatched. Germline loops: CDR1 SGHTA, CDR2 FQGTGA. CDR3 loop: CASSLGGEGEQYF. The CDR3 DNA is TGTGCCAGCAGCTTAGGAGGGGAGGGCGAGCAGTACTTC.

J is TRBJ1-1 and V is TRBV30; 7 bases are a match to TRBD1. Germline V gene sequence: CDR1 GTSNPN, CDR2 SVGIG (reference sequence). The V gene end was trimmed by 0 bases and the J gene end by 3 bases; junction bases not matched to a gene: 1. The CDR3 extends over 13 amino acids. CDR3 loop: CAWSVGTDTEAFF. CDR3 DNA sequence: TGTGCCTGGAGTGTGGGGACAGACACTGAAGCTTTCTTT.

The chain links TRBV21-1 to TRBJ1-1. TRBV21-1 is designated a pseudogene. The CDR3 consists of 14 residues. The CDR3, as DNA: TGTGCCAGCAGCAAAGAAGCGGGTTGCCCTGAAGCTTTCTTT. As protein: CASSKEAGCPEAFF.

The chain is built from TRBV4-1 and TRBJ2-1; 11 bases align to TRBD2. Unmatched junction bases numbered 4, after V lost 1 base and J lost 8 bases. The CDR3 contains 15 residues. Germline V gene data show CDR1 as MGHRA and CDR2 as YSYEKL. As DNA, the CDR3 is TGCGCCAGCAGCCAAGGACTAGCGGGAATGGATGAGCAGTTCTTC. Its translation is CASSQGLAGMDEQFF.

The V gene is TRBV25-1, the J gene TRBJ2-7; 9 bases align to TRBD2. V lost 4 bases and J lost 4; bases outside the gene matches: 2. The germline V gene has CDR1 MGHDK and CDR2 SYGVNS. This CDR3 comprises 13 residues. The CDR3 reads CASSASGRYEQYF. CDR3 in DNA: TGTGCCAGCAGTGCCAGCGGGAGGTACGAGCAGTACTTC.

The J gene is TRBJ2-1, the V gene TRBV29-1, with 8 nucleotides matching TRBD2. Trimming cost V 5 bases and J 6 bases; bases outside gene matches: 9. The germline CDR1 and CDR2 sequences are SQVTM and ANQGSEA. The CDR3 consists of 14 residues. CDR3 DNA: TGCAGCGTTTGGGGCGGGAGGTCTGTCAATGAGCAGTTCTTC. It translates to CSVWGGRSVNEQFF.

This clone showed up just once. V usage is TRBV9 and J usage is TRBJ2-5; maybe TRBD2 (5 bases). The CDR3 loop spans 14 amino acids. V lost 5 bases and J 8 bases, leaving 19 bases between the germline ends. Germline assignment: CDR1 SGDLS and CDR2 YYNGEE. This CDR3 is CASSDFSPGGTQYF. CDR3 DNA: TGTGCCAGCAGTGACTTCAGCCCCGGAGGTACCCAGTACTTC. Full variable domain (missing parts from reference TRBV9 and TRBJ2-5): DSGVTQTPKHLITATGQRVTLRCSPRSGDLSVYWYQQSLDQGLQFLIQYYNGEERAKGNILERFSAQQFPDLHSELNLSSLELGDSALYFCASSDFSPGGTQYFGPGTRLLVL.

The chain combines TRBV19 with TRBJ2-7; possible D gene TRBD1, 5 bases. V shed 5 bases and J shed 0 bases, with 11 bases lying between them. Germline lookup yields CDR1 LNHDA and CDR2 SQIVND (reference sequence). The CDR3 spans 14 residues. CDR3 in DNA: TGTGCCAGTAGTCCTGACAGAAGCTCCTACGAGCAGTACTTC. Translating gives CASSPDRSSYEQYF. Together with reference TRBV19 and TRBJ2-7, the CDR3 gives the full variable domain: DGGITQSPKYLFRKEGQNVTLSCEQNLNHDAMYWYRQDPGQGLRLIYYSQIVNDFQKGDIAEGYSVSREKKESFPLTVTSAQKNPTAFYLCASSPDRSSYEQYFGPGTRLTVT.

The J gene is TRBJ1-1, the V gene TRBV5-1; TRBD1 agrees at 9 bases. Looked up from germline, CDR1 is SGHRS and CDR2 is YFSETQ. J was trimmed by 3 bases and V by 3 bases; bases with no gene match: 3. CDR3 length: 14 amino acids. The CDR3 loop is CASSWGQGDTEAFF. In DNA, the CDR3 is TGCGCCAGCAGCTGGGGACAGGGAGACACTGAAGCTTTCTTT.

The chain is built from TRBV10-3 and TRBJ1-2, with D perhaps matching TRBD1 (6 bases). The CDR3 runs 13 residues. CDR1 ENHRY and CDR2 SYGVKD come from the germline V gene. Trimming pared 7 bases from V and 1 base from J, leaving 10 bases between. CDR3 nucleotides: TGTGCCATCAAGAGACAGGTTAACTATGGCTACACCTTC. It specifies CAIKRQVNYGYTF.

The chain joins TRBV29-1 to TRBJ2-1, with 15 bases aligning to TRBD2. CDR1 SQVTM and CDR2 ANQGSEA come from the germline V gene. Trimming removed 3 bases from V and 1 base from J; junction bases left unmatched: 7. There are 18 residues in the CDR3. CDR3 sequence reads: CSVDAGLAGGGSYNEQFF. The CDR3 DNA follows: TGCAGCGTTGATGCGGGACTAGCGGGAGGAGGTTCCTACAATGAGCAGTTCTTC.

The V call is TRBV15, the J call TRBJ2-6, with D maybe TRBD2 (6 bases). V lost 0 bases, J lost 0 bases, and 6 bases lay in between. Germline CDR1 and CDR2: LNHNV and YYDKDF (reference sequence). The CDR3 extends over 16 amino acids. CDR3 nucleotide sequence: TGTGCCACCAGCAGAGAGCGGGACTCTGGGGCCAACGTCCTGACTTTC. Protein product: CATSRERDSGANVLTF.

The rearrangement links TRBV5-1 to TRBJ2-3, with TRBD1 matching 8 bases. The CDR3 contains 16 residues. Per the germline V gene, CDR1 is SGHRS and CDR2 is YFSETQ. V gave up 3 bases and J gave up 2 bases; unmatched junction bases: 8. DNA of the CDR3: TGCGCCAGCAGCTCCGGACAGGGTGGGTCCACAGATACGCAGTATTTT. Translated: CASSSGQGGSTDTQYF.

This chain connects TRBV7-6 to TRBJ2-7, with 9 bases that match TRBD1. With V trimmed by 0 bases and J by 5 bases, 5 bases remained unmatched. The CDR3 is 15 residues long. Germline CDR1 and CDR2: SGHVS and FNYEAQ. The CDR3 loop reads CASSLARDREDEQYF. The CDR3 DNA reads TGTGCCAGCAGCTTAGCCCGGGACAGGGAAGACGAGCAGTACTTC.

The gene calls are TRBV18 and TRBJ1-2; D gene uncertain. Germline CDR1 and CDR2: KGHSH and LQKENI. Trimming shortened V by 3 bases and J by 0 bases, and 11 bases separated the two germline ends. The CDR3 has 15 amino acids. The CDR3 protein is CASSPGGTSNYGYTF. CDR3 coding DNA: TGTGCCAGCTCACCCGGAGGCACCTCTAACTATGGCTACACCTTC.

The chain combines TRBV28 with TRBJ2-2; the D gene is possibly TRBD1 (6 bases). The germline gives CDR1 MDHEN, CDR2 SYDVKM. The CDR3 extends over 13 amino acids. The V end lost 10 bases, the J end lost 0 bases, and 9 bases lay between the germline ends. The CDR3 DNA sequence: TGTGCCACCACAGGGACGAACACCGGGGAGCTGTTTTTT. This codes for CATTGTNTGELFF.

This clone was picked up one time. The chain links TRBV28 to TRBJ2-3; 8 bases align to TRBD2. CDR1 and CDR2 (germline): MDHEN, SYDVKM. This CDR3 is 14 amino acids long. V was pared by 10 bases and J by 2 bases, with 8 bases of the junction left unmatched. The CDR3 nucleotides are TGTGCCATTGTAGCGGGGTCAGTCACAGATACGCAGTATTTT. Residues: CAIVAGSVTDTQYF.

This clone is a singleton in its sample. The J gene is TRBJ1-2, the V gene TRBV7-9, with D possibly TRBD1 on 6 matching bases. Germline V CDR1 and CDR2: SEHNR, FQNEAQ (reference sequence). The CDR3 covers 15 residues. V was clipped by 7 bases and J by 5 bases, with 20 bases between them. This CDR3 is CASTLEGTPRYGYTF. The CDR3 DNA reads TGTGCCAGCACCCTCGAGGGGACACCGAGGTATGGCTACACCTTC.

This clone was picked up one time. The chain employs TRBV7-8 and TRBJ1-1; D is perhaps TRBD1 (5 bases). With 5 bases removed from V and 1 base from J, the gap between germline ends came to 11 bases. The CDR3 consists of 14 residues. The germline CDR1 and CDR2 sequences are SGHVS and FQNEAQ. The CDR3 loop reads CASSPWGTNTEAFF. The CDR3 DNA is TGTGCCAGCAGCCCCTGGGGCACGAACACTGAAGCTTTCTTT.

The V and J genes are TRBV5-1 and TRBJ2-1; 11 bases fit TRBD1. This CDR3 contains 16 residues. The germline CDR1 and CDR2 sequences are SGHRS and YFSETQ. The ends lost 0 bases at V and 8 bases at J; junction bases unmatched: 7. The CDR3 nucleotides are TGCGCCAGCAGCTTGGTGGGACAGGGGGTTGACTATGAGCAGTTCTTC. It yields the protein CASSLVGQGVDYEQFF. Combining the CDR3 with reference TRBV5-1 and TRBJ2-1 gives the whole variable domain KAGVTQTPRYLIKTRGQQVTLSCSPISGHRSVSWYQQTPGQGLQFLFEYFSETQRNKGNFPGRFSGRQFSNSRSEMNVSTLELGDSALYLCASSLVGQGVDYEQFFGPGTRLTVL.

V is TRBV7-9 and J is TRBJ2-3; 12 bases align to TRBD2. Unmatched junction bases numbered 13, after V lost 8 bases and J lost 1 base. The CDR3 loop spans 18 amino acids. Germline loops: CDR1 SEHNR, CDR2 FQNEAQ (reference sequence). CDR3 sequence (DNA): TGTGCCAGCGTCCCGGCGTGGACTAGCGGGATGGGCACAGATACGCAGTATTTT. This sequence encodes CASVPAWTSGMGTDTQYF.

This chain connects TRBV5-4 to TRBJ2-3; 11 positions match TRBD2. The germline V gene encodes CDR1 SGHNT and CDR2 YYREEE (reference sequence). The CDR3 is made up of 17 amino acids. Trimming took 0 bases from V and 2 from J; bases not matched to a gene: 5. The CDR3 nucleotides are TGTGCCAGCAGCTTGGTGGGGGGACTAGCGGTCACAGATACGCAGTATTTT. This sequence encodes CASSLVGGLAVTDTQYF.

The CDR3 DNA is TGTGCCAGCAGATCCACAGGGGGCCCTAGCACAGATACGCAGTATTTT. It is translated as CASRSTGGPSTDTQYF. The rearrangement uses TRBV28 and TRBJ2-3; 9 bases agree with TRBD1. Germline trimming cut 6 bases from V and 0 bases from J; bases unmatched to any gene: 7. The germline CDR1 and CDR2 sequences are MDHEN and SYDVKM. The CDR3 consists of 16 residues.

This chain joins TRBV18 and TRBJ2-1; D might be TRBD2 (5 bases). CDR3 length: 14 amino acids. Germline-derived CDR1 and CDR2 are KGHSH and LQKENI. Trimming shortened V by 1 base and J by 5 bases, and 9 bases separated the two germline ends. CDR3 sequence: CASSPRTADNEQFF. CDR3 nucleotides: TGTGCCAGCTCACCACGAACAGCGGACAATGAGCAGTTCTTC.

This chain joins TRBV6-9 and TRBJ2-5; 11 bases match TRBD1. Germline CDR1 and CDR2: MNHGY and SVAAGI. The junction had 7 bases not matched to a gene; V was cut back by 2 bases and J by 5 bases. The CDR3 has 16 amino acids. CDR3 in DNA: TGTGCCAGCAGTTATGGGGACAGGGGGGGGTGGGAGACCCAGTACTTC. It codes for CASSYGDRGGWETQYF.

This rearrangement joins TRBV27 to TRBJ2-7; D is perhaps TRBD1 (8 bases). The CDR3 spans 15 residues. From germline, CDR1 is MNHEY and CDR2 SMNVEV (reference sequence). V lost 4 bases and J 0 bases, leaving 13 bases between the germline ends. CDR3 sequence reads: CASSSYRGGSYEQYF. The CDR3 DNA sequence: TGTGCCAGCAGTTCCTACAGGGGGGGCTCCTACGAGCAGTACTTC.

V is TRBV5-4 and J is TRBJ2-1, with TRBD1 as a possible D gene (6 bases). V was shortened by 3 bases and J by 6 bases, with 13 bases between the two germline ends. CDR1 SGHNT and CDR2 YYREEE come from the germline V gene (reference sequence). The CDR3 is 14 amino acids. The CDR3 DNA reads TGTGCCAGCAGCTGGAGTAGAGGGGGCAATGAGCAGTTCTTC. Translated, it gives CASSWSRGGNEQFF. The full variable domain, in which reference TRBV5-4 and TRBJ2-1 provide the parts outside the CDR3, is ETGVTQSPTHLIKTRGQQVTLRCSSQSGHNTVSWYQQALGQGPQFIFQYYREEENGRGNFPPRFSGLQFPNYSSELNVNALELDDSALYLCASSWSRGGNEQFFGPGTRLTVL.

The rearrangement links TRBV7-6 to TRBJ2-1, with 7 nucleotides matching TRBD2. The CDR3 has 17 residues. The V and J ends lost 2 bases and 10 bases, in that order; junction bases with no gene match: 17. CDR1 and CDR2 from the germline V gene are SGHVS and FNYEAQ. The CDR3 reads CASSLKAGGTLGREQFF. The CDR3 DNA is TGTGCCAGCAGCTTAAAAGCCGGGGGGACTCTCGGCCGAGAGCAGTTCTTC.

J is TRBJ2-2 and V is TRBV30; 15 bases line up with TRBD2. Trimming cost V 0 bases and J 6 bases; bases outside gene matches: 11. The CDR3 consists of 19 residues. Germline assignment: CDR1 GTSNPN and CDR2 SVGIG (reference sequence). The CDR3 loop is CAWSVWRTSGRAKAGELFF. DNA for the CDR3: TGTGCCTGGAGTGTTTGGCGGACTAGCGGGAGGGCAAAGGCCGGGGAGCTGTTTTTT.

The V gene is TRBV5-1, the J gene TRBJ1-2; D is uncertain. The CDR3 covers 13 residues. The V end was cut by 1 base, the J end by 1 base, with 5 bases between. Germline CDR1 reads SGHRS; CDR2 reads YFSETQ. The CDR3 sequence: CASSLSGNYGYTF. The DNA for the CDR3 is TGCGCCAGCAGCTTGTCCGGTAACTATGGCTACACCTTC.